This T cell receptor beta chain was sequenced for a study of lymphopenia after photon versus proton radiotherapy. Study-wide results and limits: After lymphocyte nadir, photon-treated repertoires showed oligoclonal expansion, especially CD8+ Temra. Larger post-nadir TCR diversity loss correlated inversely with survival in deceased patients. Relative stability marked proton patients; photon patients lost diversity and naive cells.

Points on this clone: Its antigen is not known.

Method: immunoSEQ multiplex PCR; TCRdb's copy keeps in-frame clones and lacks some. The repertoire includes 55,000 to 70,000 clones, just over 90% of them detected once, and less than 3.5% sits in the top ten. CDR3 length equals 13 residues. Trimming pared 2 bases from V and 4 bases from J, leaving 8 bases between. The receptor was isolated from a woman aged 70-85 years with pancreatic cancer. This specimen was peripheral blood, taken from a patient treated with photon-based radiotherapy. The chain recombines TRBV23-1 with TRBJ1-1; D remains ambiguous. TRBV23-1 is placed among ORFs of uncertain function. The CDR3 is CASSQRRSTEAFF. The CDR3 DNA reads as TGCGCCAGCAGTCAAAGGAGGTCCACTGAAGCTTTCTTT.